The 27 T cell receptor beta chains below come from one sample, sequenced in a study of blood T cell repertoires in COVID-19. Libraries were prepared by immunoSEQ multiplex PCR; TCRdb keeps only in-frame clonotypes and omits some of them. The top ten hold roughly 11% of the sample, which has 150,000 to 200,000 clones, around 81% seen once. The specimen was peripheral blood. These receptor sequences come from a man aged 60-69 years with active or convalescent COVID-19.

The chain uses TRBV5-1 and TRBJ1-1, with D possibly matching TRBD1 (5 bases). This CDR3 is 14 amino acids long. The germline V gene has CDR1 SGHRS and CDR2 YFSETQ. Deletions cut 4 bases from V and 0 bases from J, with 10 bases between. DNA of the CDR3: TGCGCCAGCAGCCCGGACAACATGAACACTGAAGCTTTCTTT. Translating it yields CASSPDNMNTEAFF.

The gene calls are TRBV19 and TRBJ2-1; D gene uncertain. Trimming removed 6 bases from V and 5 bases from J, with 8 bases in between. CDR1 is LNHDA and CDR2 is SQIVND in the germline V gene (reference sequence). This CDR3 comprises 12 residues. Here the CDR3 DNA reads TGTGCCAGTAGCGTGCGCCACAATGAGCAGTTCTTC. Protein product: CASSVRHNEQFF.

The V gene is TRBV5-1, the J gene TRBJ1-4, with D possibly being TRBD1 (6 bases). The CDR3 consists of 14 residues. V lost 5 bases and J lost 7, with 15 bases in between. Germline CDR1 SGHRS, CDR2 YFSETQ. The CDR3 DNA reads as TGCGCCAGCAGATCGACAGGTGGCGGTGAAAAACTGTTTTTT. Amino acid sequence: CASRSTGGGEKLFF. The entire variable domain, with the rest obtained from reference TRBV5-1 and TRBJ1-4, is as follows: KAGVTQTPRYLIKTRGQQVTLSCSPISGHRSVSWYQQTPGQGLQFLFEYFSETQRNKGNFPGRFSGRQFSNSRSEMNVSTLELGDSALYLCASRSTGGGEKLFFGSGTQLSVL.

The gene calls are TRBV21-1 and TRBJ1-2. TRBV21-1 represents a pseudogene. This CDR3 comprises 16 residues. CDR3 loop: CASSTPGVGRPRGYTF. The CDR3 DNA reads TGTGCCAGCAGCACCCCCGGGGTTGGTCGTCCTAGGGGCTACACCTTC.

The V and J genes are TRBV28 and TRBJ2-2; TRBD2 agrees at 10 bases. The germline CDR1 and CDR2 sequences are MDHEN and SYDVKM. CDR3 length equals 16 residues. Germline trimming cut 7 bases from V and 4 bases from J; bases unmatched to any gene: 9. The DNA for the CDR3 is TGTGCCAGCAAGAAACCGGGACTAGCGAGCACCGGGGAGCTGTTTTTT. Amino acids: CASKKPGLASTGELFF.

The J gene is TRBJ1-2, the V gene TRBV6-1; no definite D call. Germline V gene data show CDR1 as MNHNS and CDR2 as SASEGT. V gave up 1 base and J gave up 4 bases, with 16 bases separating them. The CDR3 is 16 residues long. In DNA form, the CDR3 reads TGTGCCAGCAGTGAAGGTTGGGGAGGGTTCGGCTATGGCTACACCTTC. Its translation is CASSEGWGGFGYGYTF.

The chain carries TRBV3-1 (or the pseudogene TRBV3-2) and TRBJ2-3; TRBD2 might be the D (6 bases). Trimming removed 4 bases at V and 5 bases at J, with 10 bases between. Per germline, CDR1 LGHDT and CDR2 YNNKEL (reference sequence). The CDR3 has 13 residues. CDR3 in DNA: TGTGCCAGCAGCCCCGGGACTGGAGATACGCAGTATTTT. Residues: CASSPGTGDTQYF.

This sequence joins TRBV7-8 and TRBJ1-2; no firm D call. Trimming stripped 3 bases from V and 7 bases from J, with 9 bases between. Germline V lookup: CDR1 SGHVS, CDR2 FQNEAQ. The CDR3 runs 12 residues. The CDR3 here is CASSLEVSGYTF. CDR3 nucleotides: TGTGCCAGCAGCTTGGAGGTCTCTGGCTACACCTTC.

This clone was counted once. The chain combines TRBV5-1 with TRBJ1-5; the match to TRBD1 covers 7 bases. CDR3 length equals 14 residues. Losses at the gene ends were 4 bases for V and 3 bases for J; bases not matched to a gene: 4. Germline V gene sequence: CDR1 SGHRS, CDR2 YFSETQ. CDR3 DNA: TGCGCCAGCAGCCCGACAGGGCCCAATCAGCCCCAGCATTTT. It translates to CASSPTGPNQPQHF.

The CDR3 bases are TGTGCCAGCTCCGCCCGGGGCGGGGGAGGGTACAATGAGCAGTTCTTC. Translated: CASSARGGGGYNEQFF. The chain employs TRBV5-4 and TRBJ2-1; 7 bases are a match to TRBD2. The CDR3 contains 16 residues. The J segment lost 4 bases and the V segment lost 7 bases, leaving 14 bases of the junction unmatched. CDR1 is SGHNT, CDR2 YYREEE, per germline (reference sequence). The full variable domain, its missing parts supplied by reference TRBV5-4 and TRBJ2-1, is ETGVTQSPTHLIKTRGQQVTLRCSSQSGHNTVSWYQQALGQGPQFIFQYYREEENGRGNFPPRFSGLQFPNYSSELNVNALELDDSALYLCASSARGGGGYNEQFFGPGTRLTVL.

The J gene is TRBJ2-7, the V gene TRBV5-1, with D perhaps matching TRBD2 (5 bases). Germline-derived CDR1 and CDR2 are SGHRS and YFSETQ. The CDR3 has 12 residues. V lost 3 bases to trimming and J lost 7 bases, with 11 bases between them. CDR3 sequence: CASSYAEGEQYF. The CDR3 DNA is TGCGCCAGCAGCTACGCTGAGGGTGAGCAGTACTTC.

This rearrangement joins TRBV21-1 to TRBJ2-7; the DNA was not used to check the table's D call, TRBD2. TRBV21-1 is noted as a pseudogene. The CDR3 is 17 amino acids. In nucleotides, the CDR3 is TGTGCCAGCAGCAACGCACCCGGGACTAGCGGATCCTACGAGCAGTACTTC. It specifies CASSNAPGTSGSYEQYF.

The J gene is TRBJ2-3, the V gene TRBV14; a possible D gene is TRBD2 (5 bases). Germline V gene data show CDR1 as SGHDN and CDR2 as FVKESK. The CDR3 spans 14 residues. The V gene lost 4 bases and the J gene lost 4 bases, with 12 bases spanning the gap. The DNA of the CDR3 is TGTGCCAGCAGCCGTGGAGGTGGTTCAGATACGCAGTATTTT. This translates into CASSRGGGSDTQYF.

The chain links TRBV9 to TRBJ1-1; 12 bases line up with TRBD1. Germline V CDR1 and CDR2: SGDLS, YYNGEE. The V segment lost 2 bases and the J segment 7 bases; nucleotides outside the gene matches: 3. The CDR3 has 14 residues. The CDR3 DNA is TGTGCCAGCAGCGTGGGACAGGGGGCTATTGAAGCTTTCTTT. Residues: CASSVGQGAIEAFF.

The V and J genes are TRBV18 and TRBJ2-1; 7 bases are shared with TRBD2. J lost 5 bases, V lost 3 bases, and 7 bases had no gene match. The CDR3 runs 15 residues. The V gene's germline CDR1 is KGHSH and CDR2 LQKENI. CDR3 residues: CASSPLGRGDNEQFF. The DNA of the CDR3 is TGTGCCAGCTCACCGCTGGGCCGGGGGGACAATGAGCAGTTCTTC.

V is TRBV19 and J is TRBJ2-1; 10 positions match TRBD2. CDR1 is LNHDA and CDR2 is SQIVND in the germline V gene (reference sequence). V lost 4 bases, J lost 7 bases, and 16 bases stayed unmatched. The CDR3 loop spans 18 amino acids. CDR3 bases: TGTGCCAGTAGTAGCCAAAGCGGCCTAGCGGGAGCGAGGAATGAGCAGTTCTTC. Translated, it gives CASSSQSGLAGARNEQFF. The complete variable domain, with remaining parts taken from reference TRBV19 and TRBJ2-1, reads DGGITQSPKYLFRKEGQNVTLSCEQNLNHDAMYWYRQDPGQGLRLIYYSQIVNDFQKGDIAEGYSVSREKKESFPLTVTSAQKNPTAFYLCASSSQSGLAGARNEQFFGPGTRLTVL.

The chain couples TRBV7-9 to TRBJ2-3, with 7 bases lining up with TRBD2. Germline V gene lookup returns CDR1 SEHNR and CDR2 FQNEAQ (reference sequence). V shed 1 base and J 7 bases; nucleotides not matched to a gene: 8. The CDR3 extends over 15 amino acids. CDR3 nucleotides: TGTGCCAGCAGCTTAGATGGGGGAGCGGGATATACGCAGTATTTT. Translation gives CASSLDGGAGYTQYF.

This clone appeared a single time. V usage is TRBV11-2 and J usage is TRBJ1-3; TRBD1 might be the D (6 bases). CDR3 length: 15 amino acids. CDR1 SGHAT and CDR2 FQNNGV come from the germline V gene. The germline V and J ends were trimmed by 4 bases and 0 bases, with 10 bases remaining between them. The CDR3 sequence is CASSWTEASGNTIYF. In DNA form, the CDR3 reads TGTGCCAGCAGCTGGACAGAAGCCTCTGGAAACACCATATATTTT.

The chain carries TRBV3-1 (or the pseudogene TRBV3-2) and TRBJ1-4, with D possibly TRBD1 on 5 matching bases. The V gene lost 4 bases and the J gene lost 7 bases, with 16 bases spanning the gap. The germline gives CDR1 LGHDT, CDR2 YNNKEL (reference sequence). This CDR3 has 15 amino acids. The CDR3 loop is CASSPLGIGGEKLFF. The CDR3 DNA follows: TGTGCCAGCAGCCCACTGGGGATCGGGGGTGAAAAACTGTTTTTT.

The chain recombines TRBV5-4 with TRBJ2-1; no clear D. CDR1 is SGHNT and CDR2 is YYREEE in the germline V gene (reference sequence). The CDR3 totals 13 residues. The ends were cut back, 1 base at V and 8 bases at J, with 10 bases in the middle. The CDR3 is CASSLNRVYEQFF. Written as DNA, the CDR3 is TGTGCCAGCAGCTTGAACCGGGTTTATGAGCAGTTCTTC.

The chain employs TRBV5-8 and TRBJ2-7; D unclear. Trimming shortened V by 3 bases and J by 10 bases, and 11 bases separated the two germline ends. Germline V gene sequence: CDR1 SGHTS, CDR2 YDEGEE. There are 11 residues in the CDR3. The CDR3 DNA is TGTGCCAGCAGCTCCCGTGTGGGCCAGTACTTC. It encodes CASSSRVGQYF.

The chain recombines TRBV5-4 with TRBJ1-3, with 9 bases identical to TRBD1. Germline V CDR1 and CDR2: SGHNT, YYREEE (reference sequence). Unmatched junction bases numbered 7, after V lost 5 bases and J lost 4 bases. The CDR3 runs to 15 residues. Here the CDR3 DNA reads TGTGCCAGCAGTCCGGGACAGGGTTTGGGAAACACCATATATTTT. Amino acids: CASSPGQGLGNTIYF.

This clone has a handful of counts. The CDR3 here is CASSFGQETQYF. Written as DNA, the CDR3 is TGTGCCAGCAGTTTCGGCCAAGAGACCCAGTACTTC. The chain couples TRBV12-3 or TRBV12-4 to TRBJ2-5; D unclear. This CDR3 has 12 amino acids. Deletions cut 3 bases from V and 1 base from J, with 3 bases between.

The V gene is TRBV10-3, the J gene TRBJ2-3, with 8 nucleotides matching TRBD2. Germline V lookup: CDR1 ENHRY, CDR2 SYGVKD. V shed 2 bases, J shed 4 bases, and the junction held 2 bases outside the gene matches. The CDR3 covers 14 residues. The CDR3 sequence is CAISEPGGADTQYF. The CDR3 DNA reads TGTGCCATCAGTGAGCCCGGGGGGGCAGATACGCAGTATTTT.

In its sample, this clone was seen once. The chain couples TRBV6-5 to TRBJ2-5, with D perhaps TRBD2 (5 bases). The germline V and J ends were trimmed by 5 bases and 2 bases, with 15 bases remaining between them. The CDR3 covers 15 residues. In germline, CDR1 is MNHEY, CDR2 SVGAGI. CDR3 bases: TGTGCCAGCAGTAACACGGACTCATGGCAAGAGACCCAGTACTTC. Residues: CASSNTDSWQETQYF.

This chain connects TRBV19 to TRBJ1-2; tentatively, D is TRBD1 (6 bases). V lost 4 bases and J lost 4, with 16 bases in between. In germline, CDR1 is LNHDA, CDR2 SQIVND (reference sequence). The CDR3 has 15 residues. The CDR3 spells CASSTGQSSGYGYTF. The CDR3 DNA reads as TGTGCCAGTAGTACTGGACAGAGTTCGGGCTATGGCTACACCTTC.

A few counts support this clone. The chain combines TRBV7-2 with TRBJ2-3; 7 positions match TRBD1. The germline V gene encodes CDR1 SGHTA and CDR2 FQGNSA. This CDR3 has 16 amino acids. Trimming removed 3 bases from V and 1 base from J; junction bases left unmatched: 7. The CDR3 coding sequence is TGTGCCAGCAGCTTGAGGGGGACAGAGGGCACAGATACGCAGTATTTT. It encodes CASSLRGTEGTDTQYF.